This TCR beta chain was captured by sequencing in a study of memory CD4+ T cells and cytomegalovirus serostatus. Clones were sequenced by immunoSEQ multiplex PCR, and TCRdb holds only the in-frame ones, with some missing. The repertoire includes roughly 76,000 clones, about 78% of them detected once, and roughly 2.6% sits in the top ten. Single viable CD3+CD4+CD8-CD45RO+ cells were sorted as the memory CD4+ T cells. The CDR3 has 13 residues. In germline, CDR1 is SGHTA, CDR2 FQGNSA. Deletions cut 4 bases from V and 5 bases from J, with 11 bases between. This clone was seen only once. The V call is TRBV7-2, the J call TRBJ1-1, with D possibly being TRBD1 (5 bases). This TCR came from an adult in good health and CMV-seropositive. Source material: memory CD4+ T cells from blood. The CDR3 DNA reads TGTGCCAGCAGCTATATGAAGGGGACTGAAGCTTTCTTT. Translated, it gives CASSYMKGTEAFF.